The next 26 T cell receptor beta chains were all read from a single sample in a study of blood T cell repertoires in COVID-19. The repertoire was sequenced with immunoSEQ multiplex PCR; TCRdb's copy has only in-frame clones and lacks some. The table shows approximately 110,000 clones, with over 75% occurring only once. The sample taken for sequencing was peripheral blood. The receptors shown here come from a woman in her 70s who had recovered from COVID-19.

The V gene is TRBV7-9, the J gene TRBJ1-4; D unclear. CDR1 and CDR2 (germline): SEHNR, FQNEAQ (reference sequence). CDR3 length: 12 residues. Trimming shortened V by 3 bases and J by 8 bases, and 7 bases separated the two germline ends. CDR3 coding DNA: TGTGCCAGCAGCTTCGAGAACGAAAAACTGTTTTTT. As protein: CASSFENEKLFF. Looking up the rest from reference TRBV7-9 and TRBJ1-4 gives the full variable domain: DTGVSQNPRHKITKRGQNVTFRCDPISEHNRLYWYRQTLGQGPEFLTYFQNEAQLEKSRLLSDRFSAERPKGSFSTLEIQRTEQGDSAMYLCASSFENEKLFFGSGTQLSVL.

The V call is TRBV18, the J call TRBJ2-7; 7 bases align to TRBD1. This CDR3 region has 15 residues. Germline CDR1 KGHSH, CDR2 LQKENI. Trimming took 4 bases from V and 0 from J; bases not matched to a gene: 6. The DNA for the CDR3 is TGTGCCAGCTCACGACAGGGCCAGAGCTCCTACGAGCAGTACTTC. Translation gives CASSRQGQSSYEQYF. Full variable domain (missing parts from reference TRBV18 and TRBJ2-7): NAGVMQNPRHLVRRRGQEARLRCSPMKGHSHVYWYRQLPEEGLKFMVYLQKENIIDESGMPKERFSAEFPKEGPSILRIQQVVRGDSAAYFCASSRQGQSSYEQYFGPGTRLTVT.

This clone showed up just once. The chain carries TRBV30 and TRBJ1-2, with a tentative D call TRBD1 (5 bases). V gave up 2 bases and J gave up 6 bases, with 10 bases separating them. This CDR3 comprises 12 residues. Per germline, CDR1 GTSNPN and CDR2 SVGIG (reference sequence). In nucleotides, the CDR3 is TGTGCCTGGAGTCCGGAGGGGAATGGCTACACCTTC. Residues: CAWSPEGNGYTF.

This clone was seen only once. The J gene is TRBJ1-1, the V gene TRBV9; TRBD1 aligns across 10 bases. CDR1 and CDR2 from the germline V gene are SGDLS and YYNGEE. The CDR3 spans 14 residues. With V trimmed by 4 bases and J by 5 bases, 5 bases remained unmatched. The CDR3 DNA reads as TGTGCCAGCAGCCCACGGACAGGGGGGACTGAAGCTTTCTTT. This codes for CASSPRTGGTEAFF.

The chain carries TRBV5-1 and TRBJ2-3; no definite D call. The CDR3 runs 13 residues. CDR1 is SGHRS and CDR2 is YFSETQ in the germline V gene. Trimming pared 0 bases from V and 8 bases from J, leaving 10 bases between. The CDR3 loop reads CASSLDPSGTQYF. The CDR3 bases are TGCGCCAGCAGCTTGGACCCTTCGGGTACGCAGTATTTT.

CDR3: CASSLGRAALGEQYF. The DNA for the CDR3 is TGTGCCAGCAGCTTAGGGAGGGCGGCTCTGGGGGAGCAGTACTTC. This chain uses TRBV7-2 with TRBJ2-7; D perhaps matches TRBD2 (6 bases). The germline CDR1 and CDR2 sequences are SGHTA and FQGNSA. Trimming shortened V by 1 base and J by 7 bases, and 17 bases separated the two germline ends. The CDR3 length is 15 residues.

This chain joins TRBV4-2 and TRBJ2-1, with 9 bases fitting TRBD2. Germline V gene sequence: CDR1 LGHNA, CDR2 YNFKEQ. This CDR3 spans 15 amino acids. V lost 3 bases and J lost 3; bases outside the gene matches: 3. CDR3 DNA: TGTGCCAGCAGCCAGGGAGCGGGGGGCTACAATGAGCAGTTCTTC. As protein: CASSQGAGGYNEQFF.

The V call is TRBV28, the J call TRBJ2-1; TRBD2 matches at 13 bases. Looked up from germline, CDR1 is MDHEN and CDR2 is SYDVKM. This CDR3 region has 18 residues. V gave up 6 bases and J gave up 1 base; unmatched junction bases: 9. CDR3 sequence reads: CASSPRTSGSGSYNEQFF. CDR3 in DNA: TGTGCCAGCAGCCCTCGGACTAGCGGGAGTGGGTCCTACAATGAGCAGTTCTTC.

The chain joins TRBV2 to TRBJ1-1; D is perhaps TRBD1 (6 bases). Deletions cut 8 bases from V and 6 bases from J, with 16 bases between. The V gene's germline CDR1 is SNHLY and CDR2 FYNNEI. The CDR3 is made up of 13 amino acids. The CDR3 nucleotides are TGTGCCAGCTTTCGACAGGTCCGGGCTGAAGCTTTCTTT. Protein product: CASFRQVRAEAFF.

This clone has only one observation. The chain is built from TRBV7-2 and TRBJ1-5; D unresolved. The V end was cut by 3 bases, the J end by 5 bases, with 8 bases between. CDR1 and CDR2 (germline): SGHTA, FQGNSA. The CDR3 has 13 amino acids. The CDR3 protein is CASSFTRDQPQHF. The DNA for the CDR3 is TGTGCCAGCAGCTTTACGAGGGATCAGCCCCAGCATTTT.

The chain uses TRBV7-9 and TRBJ2-5; 9 positions match TRBD1. This CDR3 is 17 amino acids long. Trimming removed 5 bases from V and 1 base from J; junction bases left unmatched: 11. The germline V gene has CDR1 SEHNR and CDR2 FQNEAQ (reference sequence). This CDR3 is CASSPRGTGKGQETQYF. The DNA of the CDR3 is TGTGCCAGCAGCCCTAGGGGGACAGGGAAGGGCCAAGAGACCCAGTACTTC. The full variable domain, its missing parts supplied by reference TRBV7-9 and TRBJ2-5, is DTGVSQNPRHKITKRGQNVTFRCDPISEHNRLYWYRQTLGQGPEFLTYFQNEAQLEKSRLLSDRFSAERPKGSFSTLEIQRTEQGDSAMYLCASSPRGTGKGQETQYFGPGTRLLVL.

The rearrangement joins TRBV5-8 to TRBJ1-5; D is perhaps TRBD1 (5 bases). Germline assignment: CDR1 SGHTS and CDR2 YDEGEE. Trimming removed 0 bases from V and 7 bases from J, with 11 bases in between. The CDR3 is made up of 14 amino acids. CDR3 DNA sequence: TGTGCCAGCAGCTTGGGGCCAGACAGCCAGCCCCAGCATTTT. Translated: CASSLGPDSQPQHF.

The rearrangement links TRBV15 to TRBJ1-1, with D perhaps TRBD1 (6 bases). The germline gives CDR1 LNHNV, CDR2 YYDKDF (reference sequence). The V end was cut by 0 bases, the J end by 4 bases, with 12 bases between. The CDR3 is 15 residues long. The CDR3 loop is CATSRDLLRGTEAFF. The CDR3 DNA sequence: TGTGCCACCAGCAGAGACCTCCTCAGGGGCACTGAAGCTTTCTTT. Variable domain in full (rest from reference TRBV15 and TRBJ1-1): DAMVIQNPRYQVTQFGKPVTLSCSQTLNHNVMYWYQQKSSQAPKLLFHYYDKDFNNEADTPDNFQSRRPNTSFCFLDIRSPGLGDTAMYLCATSRDLLRGTEAFFGQGTRLTVV.

CDR3 in DNA: TGTGCCAGCAGCGTAGACCCTTCGAAGGGGACGCAGTATTTT. Its protein is CASSVDPSKGTQYF. The chain joins TRBV9 to TRBJ2-3; TRBD1 is a possible D gene (5 bases). CDR3 length: 14 residues. The V end lost 0 bases, the J end lost 9 bases, and 14 bases lay between the germline ends. Germline CDR1 is SGDLS and CDR2 is YYNGEE.

V gene TRBV6-5 combines with J gene TRBJ1-6; unclear D gene. In germline, CDR1 is MNHEY, CDR2 SVGAGI. The CDR3 is 14 amino acids. V was cut by 4 bases and J by 9 bases, with 13 bases left in between. Here the CDR3 reads CASSWAGAPSPLHF. DNA of the CDR3: TGTGCCAGCAGTTGGGCGGGCGCCCCTTCACCCCTCCACTTT.

J is TRBJ2-1 and V is TRBV6-2 or TRBV6-3, with TRBD1 matching over 7 bases. The germline CDR1 and CDR2 sequences are MNHEY and SVGEGT. This CDR3 region has 15 residues. V was clipped by 3 bases and J by 3 bases; unmatched bases: 5. CDR3 amino acids: CASSYGDRDYNEQFF. Here the CDR3 DNA reads TGTGCCAGCAGTTATGGAGACAGGGACTACAATGAGCAGTTCTTC.

The chain couples TRBV5-6 to TRBJ2-4; the D gene is possibly TRBD1 (6 bases). Germline assignment: CDR1 SGHDT and CDR2 YYEEEE. V dropped 4 bases and J dropped 3 bases, with 14 bases sitting between them. This CDR3 region has 15 residues. The CDR3 nucleotides read TGTGCCAGCAGCGTAACAGGGTACGTCAAAAACATTCAGTACTTC. Protein product: CASSVTGYVKNIQYF.

The chain uses TRBV7-3 and TRBJ2-1, with D unresolved. The germline V gene encodes CDR1 SGHTA and CDR2 FQGTGA. The CDR3 consists of 14 residues. V lost 5 bases and J 9 bases, leaving 17 bases between the germline ends. The CDR3 is CASSLDGVAIEQFF. The DNA for the CDR3 is TGTGCCAGCAGCCTAGACGGCGTGGCGATTGAGCAGTTCTTC.

DNA for the CDR3: TGTGCCAGCAGCAAGACAGGGGATCATGGCTACACCTTC. It translates to CASSKTGDHGYTF. The V and J genes are TRBV5-6 and TRBJ1-2; 8 bases map to TRBD1. The CDR3 sequence is 13 residues long. J was trimmed by 6 bases and V by 4 bases; bases with no gene match: 5. Germline assignment: CDR1 SGHDT and CDR2 YYEEEE.

The chain carries TRBV18 and TRBJ1-2; no clear D. The CDR3 is 13 residues long. Trimming left V 0 bases short and J 8 bases short, with 10 bases between. Germline V gene lookup returns CDR1 KGHSH and CDR2 LQKENI. The CDR3 DNA follows: TGTGCCAGCTCACCACCTGGTACGGTCGGCTACACCTTC. Its protein is CASSPPGTVGYTF. Combining the CDR3 with reference TRBV18 and TRBJ1-2 gives the whole variable domain NAGVMQNPRHLVRRRGQEARLRCSPMKGHSHVYWYRQLPEEGLKFMVYLQKENIIDESGMPKERFSAEFPKEGPSILRIQQVVRGDSAAYFCASSPPGTVGYTFGSGTRLTVV.

V and J are TRBV19 and TRBJ1-5, with TRBD1 matching over 12 bases. The germline V gene encodes CDR1 LNHDA and CDR2 SQIVND (reference sequence). V shed 5 bases, J shed 1 base, and the junction held 9 bases outside the gene matches. The CDR3 runs to 18 residues. Written as DNA, the CDR3 is TGTGCCAGTAGTTCCACCGGGACAGGGGGCTGGAGCAATCAGCCCCAGCATTTT. Its translation: CASSSTGTGGWSNQPQHF.

The chain has TRBV29-1 and TRBJ1-1; 7 bases line up with TRBD1. Germline V gene sequence: CDR1 SQVTM, CDR2 ANQGSEA. This CDR3 contains 12 residues. The ends lost 4 bases at V and 3 bases at J; junction bases unmatched: 2. The CDR3 coding sequence is TGCAGCGTTGCAGGGGGTCACACTGAAGCTTTCTTT. Translation gives CSVAGGHTEAFF.

V and J are TRBV5-1 and TRBJ2-1; D may be TRBD2 (6 bases). Trimming removed 0 bases at V and 2 bases at J, with 9 bases between. The length of the CDR3 is 15 residues. CDR1 SGHRS and CDR2 YFSETQ come from the germline V gene. CDR3 sequence: CASSLVSGAYNEQFF. The CDR3 region has the DNA TGCGCCAGCAGCTTGGTCTCGGGGGCCTACAATGAGCAGTTCTTC.

The chain combines TRBV5-5 with TRBJ1-5; a weak D match, TRBD1 (6 bases). V dropped 2 bases and J dropped 7 bases, with 13 bases sitting between them. From germline, CDR1 is SGHKS and CDR2 YYEKEE (reference sequence). This CDR3 is built from 14 residues. The CDR3 sequence is CASSLTGFAQPQHF. The CDR3 DNA sequence: TGTGCCAGCAGCTTAACAGGGTTCGCGCAGCCCCAGCATTTT.

The chain uses TRBV28 and TRBJ2-5; D gene uncertain. V was cut by 3 bases and J by 0 bases, with 11 bases left in between. The CDR3 length is 15 residues. Germline V lookup: CDR1 MDHEN, CDR2 SYDVKM. The CDR3 DNA sequence: TGTGCCAGCAGTTTTTTCGGAGCGTACCAAGAGACCCAGTACTTC. This encodes CASSFFGAYQETQYF.

V is TRBV24-1 and J is TRBJ1-2, with 11 nucleotides matching TRBD1. This CDR3 spans 17 amino acids. Germline values: CDR1 KGHDR, CDR2 SFDVKD. V shed 3 bases, J shed 3 bases, and the junction held 8 bases outside the gene matches. The CDR3 reads CATSDQKRDRGDYGYTF. The CDR3 DNA sequence: TGTGCCACCAGTGATCAAAAGAGGGACAGGGGGGACTATGGCTACACCTTC.